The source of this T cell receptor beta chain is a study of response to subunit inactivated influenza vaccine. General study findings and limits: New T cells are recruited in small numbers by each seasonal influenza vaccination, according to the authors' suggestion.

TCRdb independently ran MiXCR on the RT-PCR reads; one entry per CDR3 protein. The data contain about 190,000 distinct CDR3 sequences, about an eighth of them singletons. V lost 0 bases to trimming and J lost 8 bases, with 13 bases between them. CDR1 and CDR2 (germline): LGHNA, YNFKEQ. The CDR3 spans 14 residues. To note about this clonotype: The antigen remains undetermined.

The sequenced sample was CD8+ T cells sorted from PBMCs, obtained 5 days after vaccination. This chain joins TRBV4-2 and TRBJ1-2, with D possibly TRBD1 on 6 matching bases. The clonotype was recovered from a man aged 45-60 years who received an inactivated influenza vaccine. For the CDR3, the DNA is TGTGCCAGCAGCCAAGAGGGGGCAGGGGAGGGCTACACCTTC. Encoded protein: CASSQEGAGEGYTF.